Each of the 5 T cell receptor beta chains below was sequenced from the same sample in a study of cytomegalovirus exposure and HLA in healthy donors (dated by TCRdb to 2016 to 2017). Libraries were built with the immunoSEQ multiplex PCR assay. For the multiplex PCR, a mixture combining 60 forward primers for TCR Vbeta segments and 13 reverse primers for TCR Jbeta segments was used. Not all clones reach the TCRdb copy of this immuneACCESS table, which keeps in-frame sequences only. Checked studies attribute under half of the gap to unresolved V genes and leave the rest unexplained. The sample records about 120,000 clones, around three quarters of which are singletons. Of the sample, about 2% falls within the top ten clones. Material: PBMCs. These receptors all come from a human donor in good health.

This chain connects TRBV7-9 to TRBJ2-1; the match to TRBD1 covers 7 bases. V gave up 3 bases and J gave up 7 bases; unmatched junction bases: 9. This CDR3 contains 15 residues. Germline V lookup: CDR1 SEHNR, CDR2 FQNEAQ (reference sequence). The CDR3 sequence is CASSFGDSLGNEQFF. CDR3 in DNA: TGTGCCAGCAGCTTTGGGGACAGTCTGGGGAATGAGCAGTTCTTC.

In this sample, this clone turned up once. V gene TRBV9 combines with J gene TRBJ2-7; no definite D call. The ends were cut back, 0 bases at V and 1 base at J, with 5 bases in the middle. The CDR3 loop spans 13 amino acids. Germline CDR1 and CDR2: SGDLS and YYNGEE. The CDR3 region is CASSVGQSYEQYF. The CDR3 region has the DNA TGTGCCAGCAGCGTAGGACAATCCTACGAGCAGTACTTC.

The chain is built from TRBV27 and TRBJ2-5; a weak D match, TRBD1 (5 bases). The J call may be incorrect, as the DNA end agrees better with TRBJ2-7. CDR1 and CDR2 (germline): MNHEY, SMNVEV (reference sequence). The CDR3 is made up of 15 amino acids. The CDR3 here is CASSWSLDSSYEQYF. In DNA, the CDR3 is TGTGCCAGCAGTTGGAGTTTAGACAGCTCCTACGAGCAGTACTTC.

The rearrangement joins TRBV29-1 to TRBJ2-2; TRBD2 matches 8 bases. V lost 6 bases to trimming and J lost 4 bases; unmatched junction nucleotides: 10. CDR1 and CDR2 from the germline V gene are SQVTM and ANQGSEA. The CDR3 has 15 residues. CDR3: CSVAIGRGATGELFF. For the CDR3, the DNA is TGCAGCGTGGCGATCGGGCGGGGGGCCACCGGGGAGCTGTTTTTT.

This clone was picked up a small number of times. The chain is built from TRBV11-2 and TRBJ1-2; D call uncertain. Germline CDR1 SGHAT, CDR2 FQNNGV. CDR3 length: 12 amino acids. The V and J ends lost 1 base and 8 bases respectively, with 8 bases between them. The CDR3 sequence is CASSLVVEGYTF. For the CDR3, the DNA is TGTGCCAGCAGCTTAGTGGTTGAGGGCTACACCTTC.